The source of this T cell receptor (beta chain) is a study of T cells expressing NK-cell markers. TCRdb derives one entry per CDR3 protein from the 5' RACE reads, leaving out DNA. Its clone listing holds approximately 440,000 distinct CDR3 sequences. Germline V lookup: CDR1 SGHAT, CDR2 FQNNGV. The CDR3 contains 15 residues. In regard to this clonotype: Antigen specificity is unknown.

Study findings and constraints: A few of the donors also had these clonotypes leading their CD3+CD56-NKG2C+ fraction.

The sample comprised blood T cells: a sorted CD56 or NKG2C T cell subset, CD4+ or CD8+ T cells, or bulk PBMC T cells (not recorded which). The chain has TRBV11-2 and TRBJ2-7. The receptor comes from a woman aged 45-65 years in good health. This CDR3 reads CASSLDRRSVYEQYF. The full variable domain, its missing parts supplied by reference TRBV11-2 and TRBJ2-7, is EAGVAQSPRYKIIEKRQSVAFWCNPISGHATLYWYQQILGQGPKLLIQFQNNGVVDDSQLPKDRFSAERLKGVDSTLKIQPAKLEDSAVYLCASSLDRRSVYEQYFGPGTRLTVT.